This T cell receptor (beta chain) was identified in a study of CD8 T cells in ankylosing spondylitis. Findings and caveats of the study: Disease-linked clones were found to be CD8+ and relatively rare in peripheral blood. A TCR beta motif of about 8 highly homologous variants appeared characteristic of ankylosing spondylitis blood.

5'-RACE, quantitative and with molecular barcodes, yielded the TCR beta libraries. One entry per CDR3 protein, called by TCRdb with MiXCR from the 5' RACE reads. The profile shows some 240,000 distinct CDR3 sequences, over 15% of them singletons. Trimming left V 6 bases short and J 5 bases short, with 23 bases between. CDR3 size: 17 residues. Germline-derived CDR1 and CDR2 are MDHEN and SYDVKM. Regarding this clonotype: What it binds is unknown.

Sequenced input: blood, either unsorted or a sorted T cell fraction (not recorded which). This clonotype was obtained from a male donor with ankylosing spondylitis or in good health (not recorded which). The rearrangement uses TRBV28 and TRBJ2-1, with D possibly being TRBD2 (7 bases). CDR3 in amino acids: CASSQTQGRDMDNEQFF. The CDR3, as DNA: TGTGCCAGCAGCCAGACCCAGGGGAGGGATATGGACAATGAGCAGTTCTTC.